Following are 14 T cell receptor beta chains from one sample sequenced in a study of blood T cells in healthy people across ages. The second PCR ran roughly 6 to 11 cycles with a sample-barcoded 5' primer and J-beta primers. TCRdb reanalysed the 5' RACE reads using MiXCR and keeps one entry per CDR3 protein. In the table there are 2 million or so distinct CDR3 sequences, just under 50% of which are singletons. Sample: blood. The receptors stem from a woman aged 40 to 50 in good health.

Comment on this clonotype: At one of its ends the junction is not consistent with the germline gene, which may arise from a read error. The V call is TRBV7-2, the J call TRBJ2-7, with D possibly being TRBD1 or TRBD2 (5 bases each). CDR1 and CDR2 (germline): SGHTA, FQGNSA. The CDR3 has 12 amino acids. The CDR3 DNA is TGTGCCAGCTGCTTGGGGACGTACGAGCAGTACTTC. This encodes CASCLGTYEQYF.

The chain is built from TRBV20-1 and TRBJ2-7; possibly TRBD1 for D (5 bases). This CDR3 contains 14 residues. Germline V lookup: CDR1 DFQATT, CDR2 SNEGSKA (reference sequence). Trimming stripped 2 bases from V and 5 bases from J, with 16 bases between. The CDR3 loop reads CSARSPGSFDEQYF. The CDR3 DNA follows: TGCAGTGCTAGATCGCCAGGGTCCTTTGACGAGCAGTACTTC.

This clonotype showed up just a few times. This sequence joins TRBV28 and TRBJ2-5; 10 bases are shared with TRBD2. The ends lost 7 bases at V and 3 bases at J; junction bases unmatched: 8. Germline loops: CDR1 MDHEN, CDR2 SYDVKM. The CDR3 is 15 amino acids. The CDR3 DNA follows: TGTGCCAGCATTTCAGCGGGGGGGCCGGAAGAGACCCAGTACTTC. Translation gives CASISAGGPEETQYF.

The chain recombines TRBV20-1 with TRBJ1-1, with unresolved D. With 3 bases removed from V and 6 bases from J, the gap between germline ends came to 17 bases. This CDR3 contains 14 residues. From germline, CDR1 is DFQATT and CDR2 SNEGSKA (reference sequence). In DNA, the CDR3 is TGCAGTGCTAGGCGGCGAGGGTTTGGATCTGAAGCTTTCTTT. Protein product: CSARRRGFGSEAFF.

V gene TRBV11-1 combines with J gene TRBJ2-1; 9 bases match TRBD1. Germline lookup yields CDR1 SGHAT and CDR2 FQDESV (reference sequence). The CDR3 covers 14 residues. Losses at the gene ends were 5 bases for V and 9 bases for J; bases not matched to a gene: 8. The CDR3 reads CASSPGQGLGEQFF. The DNA of the CDR3 is TGTGCCAGCAGCCCAGGACAGGGGCTGGGTGAGCAGTTCTTC.

V and J are TRBV6-5 and TRBJ2-1; 9 nucleotides line up with TRBD2. Germline assignment: CDR1 MNHEY and CDR2 SVGAGI. This CDR3 comprises 16 residues. With V trimmed by 1 base and J by 4 bases, 5 bases remained unmatched. The CDR3 loop is CASSYLSGGRYNEQFF. The CDR3 region has the DNA TGTGCCAGCAGTTACTTAAGCGGGGGGAGATACAATGAGCAGTTCTTC.

The gene calls are TRBV4-1 and TRBJ2-7, with 7 bases lining up with TRBD1. J lost 2 bases, V lost 0 bases, and 13 bases had no gene match. CDR3 length equals 18 residues. Germline V gene lookup returns CDR1 MGHRA and CDR2 YSYEKL. The CDR3: CASSQDMIQGSRPYEQYF. The CDR3 bases are TGCGCCAGCAGCCAAGACATGATACAGGGGTCGCGCCCCTACGAGCAGTACTTC.

About this clonotype: This may stem from a read error, because a much larger clone lies one nucleotide away. This sequence joins TRBV12-3 or TRBV12-4 and TRBJ2-7; TRBD1 aligns across 7 bases. V gave up 5 bases and J gave up 12 bases; unmatched junction bases: 10. This CDR3 comprises 12 residues. The chain's CDR3 is CASSGTENIRYF. CDR3 nucleotides: TGTGCCAGCAGTGGGACAGAAAACATTCGGTACTTC.

This chain uses TRBV20-1 with TRBJ2-3, with D possibly TRBD2 on 6 matching bases. Germline V lookup: CDR1 DFQATT, CDR2 SNEGSKA (reference sequence). The CDR3 is made up of 14 amino acids. V lost 5 bases, J lost 5 bases, and 17 bases lay in between. The CDR3 sequence: CSAGGGTLRDTQYF. The CDR3, as DNA: TGCAGTGCTGGAGGCGGGACCTTGAGAGATACGCAGTATTTT.

The chain carries TRBV10-3 and TRBJ2-1; 10 nucleotides agree with TRBD1. The CDR3 is 16 residues long. Germline V gene sequence: CDR1 ENHRY, CDR2 SYGVKD. V trimming: 4 bases; J trimming: 3 bases; junction bases outside the gene matches: 6. This CDR3 reads CAISGAGTGDYNEQFF. The CDR3 DNA follows: TGTGCCATCAGTGGAGCCGGGACAGGGGACTACAATGAGCAGTTCTTC.

The rearrangement uses TRBV9 and TRBJ2-5; possibly TRBD2 for D (6 bases). This CDR3 spans 15 amino acids. V lost 5 bases to trimming and J lost 0 bases, with 14 bases between them. The germline V gene encodes CDR1 SGDLS and CDR2 YYNGEE. The CDR3 here is CASSRGGDYQETQYF. Here the CDR3 DNA reads TGTGCCAGCAGTAGAGGTGGGGACTACCAAGAGACCCAGTACTTC.

This clonotype was recorded a few times. The chain is built from TRBV12-3 or TRBV12-4 and TRBJ2-3, with 8 bases aligning to TRBD1. The CDR3 has 14 amino acids. With V trimmed by 8 bases and J by 3 bases, 7 bases remained unmatched. This CDR3 reads CASGWTGTTDTQYF. CDR3 nucleotides: TGTGCCAGCGGGTGGACAGGGACTACAGATACGCAGTATTTT.

V gene TRBV7-2 combines with J gene TRBJ2-6; 8 bases map to TRBD2. V was clipped by 8 bases and J by 0 bases; unmatched bases: 9. In germline, CDR1 is SGHTA, CDR2 FQGNSA. The CDR3 loop spans 17 amino acids. The CDR3 DNA is TGTGCCAGCGCCTGGCGGGGGGCCCCCTCTGGGGCCAACGTCCTGACTTTC. Its protein is CASAWRGAPSGANVLTF.

This clonotype turned up a few times. The rearrangement joins TRBV6-2 or TRBV6-3 to TRBJ2-7; D is perhaps TRBD2 (6 bases). Trimming took off 6 bases at V and 4 bases at J, with 16 bases between the two ends. Germline V gene lookup returns CDR1 MNHEY and CDR2 SVGEGT. The CDR3 has 14 amino acids. This CDR3 reads CASRTGGSRYEQYF. The CDR3 DNA reads as TGTGCCAGCAGGACCGGGGGAAGTAGGTACGAGCAGTACTTC.